This is a list of T cell receptor beta chains from one sample in a study of blood T cell repertoires in COVID-19. Libraries were prepared by immunoSEQ multiplex PCR; TCRdb keeps only in-frame clonotypes and omits some of them. This sample yields 150,000 to 200,000 clones, of which 65% to 85% are seen a single time; 2.6% belongs to the top ten. Sequencing was performed on peripheral blood. The source is a human donor with acute or convalescent COVID-19. The donor label of this sample is uncertain. CDR3s include the opening cysteine and the closing phenylalanine or tryptophan. D genes are given only for firm matches. Clone size is not always given. Where it is, it says once, few, many or a class for expanded clones.

j_call	v_call	d_call	clone_size	cdr3_nt	cdr3_aa
TRBJ1-1	TRBV7-3	TRBD1	NA	TGTGCCAGCAGTCAGGGGGGGAACACTGAAGCTTTCTTT	CASSQGGNTEAFF
TRBJ1-1	TRBV19	TRBD1	NA	TGTGCCAGTAGACCGACAGGGCCCGCCACTGAAGCTTTCTTT	CASRPTGPATEAFF
TRBJ2-7	TRBV5-1	TRBD2	NA	TGCGCCAGCAGCCAGGGACTAGCGGGGGGCCGGATTTCCTACGAGCAGTACTTC	CASSQGLAGGRISYEQYF
TRBJ2-1	TRBV3-1/TRBV3-2	TRBD2	NA	TGTGCCAGCAGCGTAGCGGGGGGGGCTTACAATGAGCAGTTCTTC	CASSVAGGAYNEQFF
TRBJ2-1	TRBV10-3	NA	NA	TGTGCCATCAGTGATAGCGTGAGACGCTCCTACAATGAGCAGTTCTTC	CAISDSVRRSYNEQFF
TRBJ1-5	TRBV19	TRBD1	NA	TGTGCCAGTAGAGACAGGGACCCATATAGCAATCAGCCCCAGCATTTT	CASRDRDPYSNQPQHF
TRBJ1-6	TRBV7-9	TRBD1	few	TGTGCCAGCAGCTCCCAGGGACAGCCAAATTCACCCCTCCACTTT	CASSSQGQPNSPLHF
TRBJ2-7	TRBV6-2/TRBV6-3	TRBD2	NA	TGTGCCAGCAGTTACAGCGGGGGTATCGACGAGCAGTACTTC	CASSYSGGIDEQYF
TRBJ2-3	TRBV5-1	TRBD2	NA	TGCGCCAGCAGCGTTCGGGCTAGCGGGTTAACTAGCACAGATACGCAGTATTTT	CASSVRASGLTSTDTQYF
TRBJ2-7	TRBV10-1	NA	once	TGCGCCAGCAGTGAGTCAGGGGGTCCCTTCTACGAGCAGTACTTC	CASSESGGPFYEQYF
TRBJ2-6	TRBV4-2	TRBD1	NA	TGTGCCAGCAGCCCCACAGTGAGGGCAGGGGGAAGCTCTGGGGCCAACGTCCTGACTTTC	CASSPTVRAGGSSGANVLTF
TRBJ2-2	TRBV7-3	TRBD2	NA	TGTGCCAGCAGTCGGACTAGCACCACCGGGGAGCTGTTTTTT	CASSRTSTTGELFF